This passage covers 9 T cell receptor beta chains from one sample sequenced in a study of metastatic and nonmetastatic thyroid tumors (dated by TCRdb to about 2020). The library was prepared using PCR. Instrument on record: Illumina HiSeq 4000. The public reads were reanalyzed by TCRdb: fastp trimming at Q25, MiXCR alignment, in-frame beta chains only. Counted in this sample were fewer than 2,500 clones; around 9.9% of them appeared once. The ten largest clones add up to about an eighth of the sample. No patient had received any treatment before thyroid surgery. The sample comprised tumor tissue. The receptors originated from a female donor with papillary thyroid cancer or a benign thyroid nodule (not recorded which). Some clones in this sample may be carry-over from other donors' samples.

This clone has only a few counts. The CDR3 sequence is CSSIGGQGRSSYEQYF. The CDR3 bases are TGCAGTTCCATAGGGGGCCAGGGTCGCAGCTCCTACGAGCAGTACTTC. This rearrangement joins TRBV20-1 to TRBJ2-7; TRBD1 matches 7 bases. This CDR3 spans 16 amino acids. Per germline, CDR1 DFQATT and CDR2 SNEGSKA (reference sequence). V was clipped by 8 bases and J by 0 bases; unmatched bases: 16.

The CDR3 nucleotides read TGTGCCAGCAGACCCTCGGGGAACAGCTATATCAATCAGCCCCAGCATTTT. Amino acids: CASRPSGNSYINQPQHF. This chain joins TRBV11-2 and TRBJ1-5, with D hard to call. The V and J ends lost 6 bases and 3 bases respectively, with 21 bases between them. In germline, CDR1 is SGHAT, CDR2 FQNNGV. This CDR3 is 17 amino acids long.

Details on this clone: Other DNA sequences in the sample encode the same CDR3. The rearrangement uses TRBV27 and TRBJ2-5; perhaps TRBD2 as D (6 bases). Looked up from germline, CDR1 is MNHEY and CDR2 is SMNVEV (reference sequence). This CDR3 is 14 amino acids long. The V gene lost 4 bases and the J gene lost 5 bases, with 14 bases spanning the gap. The CDR3 DNA follows: TGTGCCAGCAGTTCACTTGAGGAGGGGGAGACCCAGTACTTC. This gives the protein CASSSLEEGETQYF.

This clone is labeled as medium-sized. The junction shows a germline mismatch at one end, possibly a read error. V is TRBV6-5 and J is TRBJ2-7; D is uncertain. Looked up from germline, CDR1 is MNHEY and CDR2 is SVGAGI. This CDR3 spans 15 amino acids. Here the CDR3 reads CASSYSMLQSFEQYF. The DNA for the CDR3 is TGTGCCAGCAGTTACTCGATGCTGCAATCCTTCGAGCAGTACTTC.

This clone has a handful of counts. The CDR3 region has the DNA TGTGCCAGCAGTTTAGCGGGGCCGGCGTACAATGAGCAGTTCTTC. Its protein is CASSLAGPAYNEQFF. The genes are TRBV12-3 or TRBV12-4 and TRBJ2-1; TRBD1 is a possible D gene (5 bases). Trimming cost V 0 bases and J 4 bases, with 10 bases left between them. The CDR3 is 15 residues long.

This clone is termed medium-sized. J is TRBJ1-2 and V is TRBV5-1, with 8 bases fitting TRBD1. V was pared by 5 bases and J by 7 bases, with 4 bases of the junction left unmatched. CDR3 size: 12 residues. Germline loops: CDR1 SGHRS, CDR2 YFSETQ. The CDR3 region is CASSRDRRGYTF. Here the CDR3 DNA reads TGCGCCAGCAGTCGGGACAGGCGTGGCTACACCTTC.

This clone was picked up a small number of times. CDR3 DNA sequence: TGTGCCAGCAGTGAATCCTACGGGCTCTATAATTCACCCCTCCACTTT. Its translation is CASSESYGLYNSPLHF. The V and J genes are TRBV6-1 and TRBJ1-6; D ambiguous. This CDR3 is 16 amino acids long. From germline, CDR1 is MNHNS and CDR2 SASEGT. The germline V and J ends were trimmed by 2 bases and 3 bases, with 11 bases remaining between them.

Details on this clone: Lacking the conserved final phenylalanine or tryptophan, this CDR3 likely reflects a read error. Here the CDR3 reads CASSLDRLAGGHQFL. The CDR3 DNA reads as TGTGCCAGCAGCTTAGATCGGCTAGCGGGGGGACATCAGTTCCTC. V usage is TRBV11-3 and J usage is TRBJ2-4; 11 bases agree with TRBD2. The J call may be incorrect, as the DNA end agrees better with TRBJ2-1. This CDR3 comprises 15 residues. CDR1 is SGHNT, CDR2 YENEEA, per germline.

This clone was detected ten times or more. This chain connects TRBV18 to TRBJ1-2, with D maybe TRBD1 (5 bases). The CDR3 sequence is 15 residues long. Germline loops: CDR1 KGHSH, CDR2 LQKENI. V was trimmed by 5 bases and J by 2 bases, leaving 15 bases between them. In DNA, the CDR3 is TGTGCCAGCTCAGACATCCCGGGACGGAACTATGGCTACACCTTC. Translation gives CASSDIPGRNYGYTF.